The 20 T cell receptor beta chains reported below all come from one sample, sequenced in a study of a mutant IDH1 vaccine in newly diagnosed glioma. Profiled with immunoSEQ multiplex PCR; TCRdb holds only in-frame clones, not every one. Of tens of thousands of clones in the sample, 80% were seen once. Their antigens remain unidentified. This sample's time point: week 23, last vaccination. What each vaccine dose contained was 300 ug of mutant IDH1 20-mer peptide, accompanied by topical imiquimod. Sequenced material: PBMCs, taken from a glioma patient whose treatment included an IDH1 peptide vaccine. The source is a man aged 35 to 55 with glioma.

This clone was seen more than once but under ten times. This chain joins TRBV9 and TRBJ2-5; 13 bases match TRBD2. The germline V gene has CDR1 SGDLS and CDR2 YYNGEE. The CDR3 covers 16 residues. V lost 4 bases to trimming and J lost 3 bases; unmatched junction nucleotides: 6. The CDR3 region is CASSFRTSGGEETQYF. In nucleotides, the CDR3 is TGTGCCAGCAGCTTCCGGACTAGCGGGGGAGAAGAGACCCAGTACTTC.

The V and J genes are TRBV4-2 and TRBJ1-1, with D unresolved. With 0 bases removed from V and 1 base from J, the gap between germline ends came to 12 bases. Looked up from germline, CDR1 is LGHNA and CDR2 is YNFKEQ. This CDR3 contains 16 residues. As DNA, the CDR3 is TGTGCCAGCAGCCAAGATCCTTGGACTTCGAACACTGAAGCTTTCTTT. This sequence encodes CASSQDPWTSNTEAFF.

This clone is categorized as medium-sized (0.01 to 0.1%). The chain combines TRBV5-4 with TRBJ1-4; D remains unclear. Trimming left V 4 bases short and J 8 bases short, with 15 bases between. The germline gives CDR1 SGHNT, CDR2 YYREEE (reference sequence). The CDR3 is made up of 14 amino acids. The CDR3 loop is CASSGEAAGEKLFF. The CDR3 DNA reads as TGTGCCAGCAGCGGCGAAGCGGCTGGGGAAAAACTGTTTTTT.

The V gene is TRBV4-2, the J gene TRBJ1-3; no clear D gene. The CDR3 loop spans 15 amino acids. Trimming removed 0 bases at V and 2 bases at J, with 8 bases between. Germline loops: CDR1 LGHNA, CDR2 YNFKEQ. The CDR3 sequence is CASSQDAVTGNTIYF. The CDR3 bases are TGTGCCAGCAGCCAAGATGCGGTAACTGGAAACACCATATATTTT.

CDR3 in amino acids: CASSLVPRGVGTEAFF. In DNA, the CDR3 is TGTGCCAGCAGCTTAGTGCCCCGGGGGGTTGGCACTGAAGCTTTCTTT. V and J are TRBV7-9 and TRBJ1-1; the D gene is possibly TRBD1 (5 bases). This CDR3 is 16 amino acids long. Germline CDR1 is SEHNR and CDR2 is FQNEAQ (reference sequence). The V end lost 1 base, the J end lost 4 bases, and 16 bases lay between the germline ends.

This rearrangement joins TRBV14 to TRBJ1-2; D is undetermined. Deletions cut 0 bases from V and 7 bases from J, with 6 bases between. The CDR3 is 12 residues long. Germline assignment: CDR1 SGHDN and CDR2 FVKESK. CDR3 bases: TGTGCCAGCAGCCAAGATATCCGTGGCTACACCTTC. Translation: CASSQDIRGYTF.

V and J are TRBV9 and TRBJ2-5, with 7 bases matching TRBD2. Germline V CDR1 and CDR2: SGDLS, YYNGEE. The V and J ends lost 2 bases and 1 base, in that order; junction bases with no gene match: 5. The length of the CDR3 is 15 residues. The CDR3: CASSVTGGGQETQYF. The CDR3 DNA reads TGTGCCAGCAGCGTGACGGGGGGAGGCCAAGAGACCCAGTACTTC.

This clone was observed once. V gene TRBV5-1 combines with J gene TRBJ1-1, with D maybe TRBD1 (5 bases). The CDR3 is 15 residues long. Germline CDR1 SGHRS, CDR2 YFSETQ. Trimming removed 4 bases at V and 4 bases at J, with 17 bases between. The CDR3 coding sequence is TGCGCCAGCAGCATTAAGGGACCTCCGAGCACTGAAGCTTTCTTT. As protein: CASSIKGPPSTEAFF.

V and J are TRBV5-1 and TRBJ1-1; TRBD1 aligns across 7 bases. Germline V gene sequence: CDR1 SGHRS, CDR2 YFSETQ. This CDR3 contains 15 residues. V shed 0 bases and J 4 bases; nucleotides not matched to a gene: 6. The CDR3 sequence is CASSLVAGGGTEAFF. The CDR3 region has the DNA TGCGCCAGCAGCTTGGTGGCAGGGGGAGGCACTGAAGCTTTCTTT.

This rearrangement joins TRBV5-6 to TRBJ2-1, with 7 bases aligning to TRBD1. Germline loops: CDR1 SGHDT, CDR2 YYEEEE. CDR3 size: 13 residues. The ends lost 0 bases at V and 6 bases at J; junction bases unmatched: 0. This CDR3 is CASSLDRGNEQFF. In nucleotides, the CDR3 is TGTGCCAGCAGCTTGGACAGGGGCAATGAGCAGTTCTTC.

This clone was seen a single time. J is TRBJ2-7 and V is TRBV13; 7 positions match TRBD1. The CDR3 consists of 15 residues. The V segment lost 5 bases and the J segment 3 bases; nucleotides outside the gene matches: 10. Germline assignment: CDR1 PRHDT and CDR2 FYEKMQ (reference sequence). The CDR3 region has the DNA TGTGCCAGCAGCCACAGTTTGGCAGGGGGCTACGAGCAGTACTTC. Translating gives CASSHSLAGGYEQYF.

This clone has a single count. The rearrangement uses TRBV19 and TRBJ1-5, with a tentative D call TRBD1 (5 bases). Germline V lookup: CDR1 LNHDA, CDR2 SQIVND (reference sequence). The CDR3 sequence is 14 residues long. Between the trimmed V and J ends, which lost 6 bases and 6 bases, there was a span of 15 bases. The CDR3 is CASSPTMRGQPQHF. CDR3 in DNA: TGTGCCAGTAGCCCCACCATGAGGGGTCAGCCCCAGCATTTT.

The CDR3 region has the DNA TGTGCCAGCAGATGGGACGGAAGCAATCAGCCCCAGCATTTT. This sequence encodes CASRWDGSNQPQHF. V gene TRBV2 combines with J gene TRBJ1-5; D may be TRBD1 (5 bases). CDR1 and CDR2 from the germline V gene are SNHLY and FYNNEI. The CDR3 runs to 14 residues. The V gene lost 6 bases and the J gene lost 1 base, with 10 bases spanning the gap.

The gene calls are TRBV14 and TRBJ2-7; possibly TRBD2 for D (5 bases). The CDR3 is made up of 15 amino acids. Germline V gene lookup returns CDR1 SGHDN and CDR2 FVKESK. The germline V and J ends were trimmed by 0 bases and 1 base, with 10 bases remaining between them. The CDR3 region is CASSQDLGISYEQYF. In nucleotides, the CDR3 is TGTGCCAGCAGCCAAGATCTCGGGATTTCCTACGAGCAGTACTTC.

V and J are TRBV19 and TRBJ1-1; 12 nucleotides line up with TRBD1. V shed 8 bases, J shed 3 bases, and the junction held 7 bases outside the gene matches. The CDR3 consists of 15 residues. The germline CDR1 and CDR2 sequences are LNHDA and SQIVND (reference sequence). The DNA for the CDR3 is TGTGCCAGTTCTCGGGACAGGGGGCCGGACACTGAAGCTTTCTTT. As protein: CASSRDRGPDTEAFF. The variable domain in full, completed from reference TRBV19 and TRBJ1-1, reads DGGITQSPKYLFRKEGQNVTLSCEQNLNHDAMYWYRQDPGQGLRLIYYSQIVNDFQKGDIAEGYSVSREKKESFPLTVTSAQKNPTAFYLCASSRDRGPDTEAFFGQGTRLTVV.

This clone was observed a handful of times. V and J are TRBV5-1 and TRBJ1-4; 8 bases fit TRBD1. V trimming: 2 bases; J trimming: 0 bases; junction bases outside the gene matches: 3. Germline CDR1 and CDR2: SGHRS and YFSETQ. The CDR3 covers 16 residues. CDR3 in amino acids: CASSLMTGATNEKLFF. CDR3 bases: TGCGCCAGCAGCTTAATGACAGGGGCAACTAATGAAAAACTGTTTTTT.

V and J are TRBV30 and TRBJ1-2, with TRBD1 identical over 9 bases. The CDR3 has 13 amino acids. Germline values: CDR1 GTSNPN, CDR2 SVGIG (reference sequence). Trimming removed 2 bases from V and 5 bases from J; junction bases left unmatched: 3. The CDR3 region has the DNA TGTGCCTGGAGTACCGGGACAGGGTATGGCTACACCTTC. This encodes CAWSTGTGYGYTF. Full variable domain (remainder filled in from reference TRBV30 and TRBJ1-2): SQTIHQWPATLVQPVGSPLSLECTVEGTSNPNLYWYRQAAGRGLQLLFYSVGIGQISSEVPQNLSASRPQDRQFILSSKKLLLSDSGFYLCAWSTGTGYGYTFGSGTRLTVV.

The chain employs TRBV18 and TRBJ2-7, with D uncertain. Germline loops: CDR1 KGHSH, CDR2 LQKENI. This CDR3 is built from 14 residues. Trimming took off 5 bases at V and 1 base at J, with 12 bases between the two ends. CDR3 bases: TGTGCCAGCTCAGTCAATAGCAGGTCCTACGAGCAGTACTTC. This sequence encodes CASSVNSRSYEQYF.

The CDR3 coding sequence is TGTGCCAGCAGTGACTTGTCGGGACTAGCGGGGGGGCCGGAGACCCAGTACTTC. Translation: CASSDLSGLAGGPETQYF. The V call is TRBV2, the J call TRBJ2-5; 16 bases map to TRBD2. V lost 3 bases and J lost 5; bases outside the gene matches: 9. Germline CDR1 SNHLY, CDR2 FYNNEI. The CDR3 runs 18 residues.

The gene calls are TRBV2 and TRBJ1-1; 8 bases match TRBD1. The germline CDR1 and CDR2 sequences are SNHLY and FYNNEI. This CDR3 region has 13 residues. The ends lost 7 bases at V and 8 bases at J; junction bases unmatched: 9. CDR3 DNA sequence: TGTGCCAGCAAGCTCAGGGGGCCTCGGGAAGCTTTCTTT. It is translated as CASKLRGPREAFF.